These T cell receptor beta chains were read from a single sample in a study of radiotherapy plus CTLA-4 blockade in lung cancer. Assay used: immunoSEQ multiplex PCR; TCRdb lists only in-frame clones, some missing. The sample records around 45,000 clones, over 60% being singletons. The material sequenced was peripheral blood, taken from a patient treated with radiotherapy plus ipilimumab. All receptors derive from a human donor with non-small cell lung cancer who had a partial response to radiotherapy plus ipilimumab. Each CDR3 is given with its conserved first and last residue. Fields, in order: clone size, D gene, J gene, V gene, CDR3 protein, CDR3 DNA. A D gene is named only where the DNA matches it firmly. Clone size appears in some rows only: once, few, many, or a class for an expanded clone.

NA | TRBD2 | TRBJ2-3 | TRBV7-3 | CASSSMPGLATDTQYF | TGTGCCAGCAGCTCGATGCCGGGACTAGCCACAGATACGCAGTATTTT
NA | TRBD2 | TRBJ2-5 | TRBV6-1 | CASNGGGETQYF | TGTGCCAGCAATGGGGGGGGAGAGACCCAGTACTTC
NA | TRBD2 | TRBJ2-7 | TRBV5-1 | CASSHGTSGIRYEQYF | TGCGCCAGCAGCCACGGGACTAGCGGGATCCGCTACGAGCAGTACTTC
NA | TRBD1 | TRBJ2-7 | TRBV19 | CASRGSLSYEQYF | TGTGCCTCCAGGGGGTCCCTTTCCTACGAGCAGTACTTC
NA | TRBD2 | TRBJ2-3 | TRBV9 | CASIPSGGAPTDTQYF | TGTGCCAGCATCCCTAGCGGGGGGGCACCCACAGATACGCAGTATTTT
NA | NA | TRBJ1-5 | TRBV5-1 | CASSSGDPYQPQHF | TGCGCCAGCAGTTCAGGGGACCCCTATCAGCCCCAGCATTTT
many | NA | TRBJ1-4 | TRBV7-2 | CASSLDPAGKLFF | TGTGCCAGCAGCTTAGACCCCGCAGGGAAACTGTTTTTT
NA | NA | TRBJ2-2 | TRBV6-5 | CAILPPAGELFF | TGTGCCATCCTGCCACCGGCCGGGGAGCTGTTTTTT
NA | NA | TRBJ2-6 | TRBV7-3 | CASSLRSLAFSGANVLTF | TGTGCCAGCAGCTTAAGGTCGTTGGCCTTCTCTGGGGCCAACGTCCTGACTTTC
few | TRBD2 | TRBJ2-7 | TRBV5-1 | CASSLGGGSYEQYF | TGCGCCAGCAGCTTGGGCGGGGGCTCCTACGAGCAGTACTTC
NA | NA | TRBJ1-4 | TRBV4-1 | CASSQRGPATNEKLFF | TGCGCCAGCAGCCAACGGGGTCCTGCAACTAATGAAAAACTGTTTTTT
few | NA | TRBJ2-3 | TRBV18 | CASSQSSTDTQYF | TGTGCCAGCTCACAGAGTAGCACAGATACGCAGTATTTT
once | TRBD1 | TRBJ1-1 | TRBV6-5 | CASSPRQGSTEAFF | TGTGCCAGCAGTCCACGACAGGGAAGCACTGAAGCTTTCTTT
once | TRBD1 | TRBJ1-5 | TRBV19 | CASSAGTGVQPQHF | TGTGCCAGTAGTGCCGGGACAGGGGTTCAGCCCCAGCATTTT
few | NA | TRBJ1-6 | TRBV5-1 | CASSWGGDDSPLHF | TGCGCCAGCAGCTGGGGGGGGGACGATTCACCCCTCCACTTT
NA | TRBD1 | TRBJ1-6 | TRBV4-3 | CASSQDPGQGSPLHF | TGCGCCAGCAGCCAAGATCCGGGACAGGGGTCACCCCTCCACTTT
NA | NA | TRBJ1-3 | TRBV6-1 | CASRGSGNTIYF | TGTGCCAGCCGGGGCTCTGGAAACACCATATATTTT
few | NA | TRBJ2-2 | TRBV2 | CASNVRGAGELFF | TGTGCCAGCAACGTCAGGGGGGCCGGGGAGCTGTTTTTT
once | NA | TRBJ2-1 | TRBV5-4 | CASSLGASGTYNEQFF | TGTGCCAGCAGCTTGGGGGCCAGCGGGACATACAATGAGCAGTTCTTC
NA | TRBD2 | TRBJ2-7 | TRBV30 | CAWDTSGAGYEQYF | TGTGCCTGGGACACTAGCGGGGCTGGATACGAGCAGTACTTC
few | TRBD2 | TRBJ2-4 | TRBV15 | CATSRTKIAGAKNIQYF | TGTGCCACCAGCAGAACGAAAATAGCGGGAGCCAAAAACATTCAGTACTTC
NA | TRBD1 | TRBJ2-3 | TRBV7-2 | CASRKDRASSDTQYF | TGTGCCAGCAGAAAAGACAGGGCGTCAAGTGATACGCAGTATTTT
many | NA | TRBJ1-1 | TRBV12-5 | CASGSYWRTEAFF | TGTGCTAGTGGTTCCTACTGGAGGACTGAAGCTTTCTTT
NA | NA | TRBJ2-4 | TRBV5-6 | CASSLAQPRGIQYF | TGTGCCAGCAGCTTGGCTCAGCCTCGGGGCATTCAGTACTTC
NA | TRBD2 | TRBJ2-3 | TRBV2 | CASILAGATDTQYF | TGTGCCAGCATTCTAGCGGGGGCCACAGATACGCAGTATTTT
few | TRBD1 | TRBJ2-2 | TRBV7-7 | CASSSAPGGTGELFF | TGTGCTAGCAGCTCCGCCCCAGGGGGCACCGGGGAGCTGTTTTTT
NA | NA | TRBJ2-7 | TRBV2 | CASSLTRRLVRYEQYF | TGTGCCAGCAGTCTGACCCGACGACTAGTTCGGTACGAGCAGTACTTC
NA | TRBD2 | TRBJ2-1 | TRBV7-7 | CASSSGLAGGPGNEQFF | TGTGCTAGCAGTTCGGGACTAGCGGGAGGGCCAGGGAATGAGCAGTTCTTC
NA | NA | TRBJ1-5 | TRBV6-1 | CASSSVGPNQPQHF | TGTGCCAGCAGTTCCGTGGGGCCCAATCAGCCCCAGCATTTT
NA | NA | TRBJ2-3 | TRBV11-1 | CASSLEETRGDTQYF | TGTGCCAGCAGCCTGGAGGAAACCCGGGGAGATACGCAGTATTTT
NA | TRBD1 | TRBJ2-1 | TRBV9 | CASSVVQGAHNEQFF | TGTGCCAGCAGCGTAGTACAGGGGGCGCACAATGAGCAGTTCTTC
NA | TRBD1 | TRBJ2-7 | TRBV5-5 | CASSLEGDRSYEQYF | TGTGCCAGCAGCTTGGAGGGGGACAGGTCCTACGAGCAGTACTTC
few | TRBD1 | TRBJ1-5 | TRBV7-2 | CASSPTGGGNQPQHF | TGTGCCAGCAGCCCGACAGGGGGAGGCAATCAGCCCCAGCATTTT
NA | TRBD2 | TRBJ2-5 | TRBV19 | CASRARGGGETQYF | TGTGCCAGTAGGGCCCGGGGGGGCGGAGAGACCCAGTACTTC
few | NA | TRBJ1-6 | TRBV27 | CASSLGDISPLHF | TGTGCCAGCAGTTTGGGGGACATTTCTCCCCTCCACTTT
NA | TRBD1 | TRBJ1-2 | TRBV7-2 | CASSLPGQGRYGYTF | TGTGCCAGCAGCTTACCCGGACAGGGAAGATATGGCTACACCTTC
NA | TRBD2 | TRBJ2-1 | TRBV5-1 | CASSLSTGTSVYNEQFF | TGCGCCAGCAGCTTGAGCACGGGGACTAGCGTTTACAATGAGCAGTTCTTC
many | NA | TRBJ1-1 | TRBV9 | CASSVILDTEAFF | TGTGCCAGCAGCGTGATATTAGACACTGAAGCTTTCTTT
NA | TRBD2 | TRBJ2-7 | TRBV5-4 | CASSLGAGTSGSYEQYF | TGTGCCAGCAGCTTGGGGGCCGGGACTAGCGGCTCCTACGAGCAGTACTTC
NA | NA | TRBJ2-3 | TRBV25-1 | CASAAGDTQYF | TGTGCCAGCGCCGCAGGAGATACGCAGTATTTT
NA | NA | TRBJ1-2 | TRBV6-6 | CASSYSESYGYTF | TGTGCCAGCAGTTACTCGGAGAGCTATGGCTACACCTTC
NA | NA | TRBJ1-2 | TRBV5-5 | CASSIQGGVYGYTF | TGTGCCAGCAGTATACAGGGTGGGGTCTATGGCTACACCTTC
once | TRBD2 | TRBJ2-1 | TRBV5-4 | CASSFAGGPYNEQFF | TGTGCCAGCAGCTTCGCGGGAGGGCCCTACAATGAGCAGTTCTTC
NA | NA | TRBJ1-3 | TRBV6-5 | CASSSFPRNTIYF | TGTGCCAGCAGTTCCTTCCCCCGAAACACCATATATTTT